This is a list of T cell receptor beta chains from one sample in a study of T cells after somatic rescue of genetic block. TCRdb keeps only in-frame clones here, not all; method: immunoSEQ multiplex PCR. The data show 85,000 to 90,000 clones, 70% to 90% seen once. The sequenced material came from peripheral blood mononuclear cells (PBMCs). The receptors were gathered from a young woman. CDR3s include the opening cysteine and the closing phenylalanine or tryptophan. A D gene is named only where the DNA matches it firmly. Size tells how often a clone was seen (once, few, many) or the class of an expanded clone, and some rows leave it out.

D gene,clone size,V gene,J gene,CDR3 DNA,CDR3 protein
TRBD2,.,TRBV6-6,TRBJ2-7,TGTGCCAGCGGGGCGGGGGGCGAGCAGTACTTC,CASGAGGEQYF
TRBD2,.,TRBV11-2,TRBJ2-5,TGTGCCAGCAGCTTAGTAGTTCGAGCGGGAGCATGGGAGACCCAGTACTTC,CASSLVVRAGAWETQYF
.,.,TRBV27,TRBJ1-2,TGTGCCAGCAGGGAGGGGCCCTATGGCTACACCTTC,CASREGPYGYTF
.,.,TRBV28,TRBJ2-7,TGTGCCAGCAGTTTTATCTACGAGCAGTACTTC,CASSFIYEQYF
TRBD2,.,TRBV2,TRBJ2-5,TGTGCCAGCAGTATACTAGCGGGAGGGAGAACCCAAGAGACCCAGTACTTC,CASSILAGGRTQETQYF
TRBD2,.,TRBV29-1,TRBJ2-2,TGCAGCGGGGGACTAGCGGGAGGGCGAGGAACCGGGGAGCTGTTTTTT,CSGGLAGGRGTGELFF
.,once,TRBV7-2,TRBJ2-4,TGTGCCAGCAGCCCGGGGGTAAACATTCAGTACTTC,CASSPGVNIQYF
TRBD2,.,TRBV9,TRBJ2-3,TGTGCCAGCAGCGGGGGACTAGCGGGAGATACGCAGTATTTT,CASSGGLAGDTQYF
TRBD1,.,TRBV6-6,TRBJ1-2,TGTGCCAGCAGTTACTCTTGGCGGGACAGAAACTATGGCTACACCTTC,CASSYSWRDRNYGYTF
TRBD2,.,TRBV29-1,TRBJ2-5,TGCAGCGTTGCGGGACTAGCGGGACCCTACCAAGAGACCCAGTACTTC,CSVAGLAGPYQETQYF
.,few,TRBV11-2,TRBJ1-5,TGTGCCAGCAGCTTAGATAGTACGGGCCAGCCCCAGCATTTT,CASSLDSTGQPQHF
.,few,TRBV21-1,TRBJ2-1,TGTGCCAGCAGCTTGGCCCAGGGACAGGGGGCGGGGAATGAGCAGTTCTTC,CASSLAQGQGAGNEQFF
TRBD1,.,TRBV7-8,TRBJ2-2,TGTGCCAGCAGCCCGGGACAGGGGGCGTATGGCACCGGGGAGCTGTTTTTT,CASSPGQGAYGTGELFF
.,.,TRBV9,TRBJ1-1,TGTGCCAGCAGCGGGGGACGGATGAACACTGAAGCTTTCTTT,CASSGGRMNTEAFF
TRBD2,.,TRBV23-1,TRBJ2-6,TGCGCCAGCAGTCCGGATAGCGGGAGCTCTGGGGCCAACGTCCTGACTTTC,CASSPDSGSSGANVLTF
TRBD2,.,TRBV7-9,TRBJ2-3,TGTGCCAGCAGCTTGCTGGGACTAGCGAGCACAGATACGCAGTATTTT,CASSLLGLASTDTQYF
.,few,TRBV5-1,TRBJ2-2,TGCGCCAGCAGCTTGGGGAATGGTTGGGCCTATGAGCTGTTTTTT,CASSLGNGWAYELFF
.,.,TRBV9,TRBJ2-5,TGTGCCAGCAGCAGTAGCCCGTACCAAGAGACCCAGTACTTC,CASSSSPYQETQYF